The 30 T cell receptor beta chains reported below all come from one sample, sequenced in a study of prognosis after radiotherapy for stage I lung cancer (dated by TCRdb to the early 2020s). Sequencing was carried out with an Illumina HiSeq 3000. Two rounds of multiplex PCR were used to amplify the TCR beta CDR3 region from genomic DNA. In the first PCR round, primers specific to each TRBV and TRBJ gene were used, and the primer sequences were filed in Chinese patent CN105087789A. The raw public data were reprocessed by TCRdb itself: fastp quality trimming at Q25, MiXCR clonotype calling, in-frame beta chains only. Duplicate CDR3 protein sequences are folded into a single record with the most common DNA and genes. The sample table records about 51,000 distinct CDR3 sequences; about 37% of these occur just once. About a tenth of the sample is held by the ten biggest clonotypes. The sequencing here drew on PBMCs, taken before or after stereotactic body radiation therapy (not recorded which). All receptors come from a donor aged 50 or older with non-small cell lung cancer.

As for this clonotype: A much larger clone is a single base away; this may be a read error. The chain links TRBV6-2 or TRBV6-3 to TRBJ2-3; 12 positions match TRBD2. CDR3 size: 14 residues. Looked up from germline, CDR1 is MNHEY and CDR2 is SVGEGT. The CDR3 sequence: CASSSRLAGATQCF. The DNA for the CDR3 is TGTGCCAGCAGTTCGCGACTAGCGGGAGCCACGCAGTGTTTT.

This clonotype counts as medium-sized. V is TRBV6-9 and J is TRBJ2-2; D unresolved. Trimming stripped 5 bases from V and 0 bases from J, with 10 bases between. CDR3 size: 15 residues. Germline V gene lookup returns CDR1 MNHGY and CDR2 SVAAGI. CDR3 residues: CASSEVAANTGELFF. The DNA for the CDR3 is TGTGCCAGCAGTGAGGTAGCAGCGAACACCGGGGAGCTGTTTTTT.

On this clonotype: The germline gene is not matched at one end of the junction; a read error may be the cause. V and J are TRBV24-1 and TRBJ2-2, with D perhaps matching TRBD1 or TRBD2 (5 bases each). Germline values: CDR1 KGHDR, CDR2 SFDVKD. This CDR3 has 16 residues. The CDR3, as DNA: TGTGCCTCCAGTGAACCCAACAGGAGGTCGGGCGGGGAGCTGTTTTTT. Protein: CASSEPNRRSGGELFF.

As for this clonotype: A much larger clone differs from this one at a single base, so this may be a read error. V usage is TRBV7-3 and J usage is TRBJ2-1; D perhaps matches TRBD1 (6 bases). The V end lost 7 bases, the J end lost 5 bases, and 12 bases lay between the germline ends. This CDR3 spans 13 amino acids. The germline CDR1 and CDR2 sequences are SGHTA and FQGTGA. CDR3 DNA: TGTGCCAGCATCCAGGGGATGGACAATGAGCAGTTCTTC. Amino acids: CASIQGMDNEQFF.

A note on this clonotype: This may stem from a read error, because a much larger clone lies one nucleotide away. This sequence joins TRBV9 and TRBJ1-2, with D unclear. Per the germline V gene, CDR1 is SGDLS and CDR2 is YYNGEE. The CDR3 contains 14 residues. Trimming stripped 4 bases from V and 8 bases from J, with 18 bases between. As DNA, the CDR3 is TGTGCCAGCAGCCCCCGGCCGGCGGTATGGGGCTACACCTTC. Protein product: CASSPRPAVWGYTF.

This clonotype was found many times. The V call is TRBV14, the J call TRBJ2-2; D unresolved. V was cut by 1 base and J by 5 bases, with 11 bases left in between. This CDR3 is built from 15 residues. CDR1 and CDR2 (germline): SGHDN, FVKESK. CDR3 coding DNA: TGTGCCAGCAGCCAAGTGTGGATCGGGACCGGGGAGCTGTTTTTT. Translated: CASSQVWIGTGELFF.

This clonotype was counted many times. The rearrangement links TRBV30 to TRBJ1-6; possible D gene TRBD1, 5 bases. The CDR3 is made up of 15 amino acids. V was trimmed by 3 bases and J by 7 bases, leaving 16 bases between them. The germline V gene encodes CDR1 GTSNPN and CDR2 SVGIG (reference sequence). The CDR3 spells CAWSVSGVGNSPLHF. The CDR3 bases are TGTGCCTGGAGCGTTTCGGGGGTTGGGAATTCACCCCTCCACTTT.

This clonotype was counted at least ten times. The chain employs TRBV4-1 and TRBJ2-4; a possible D gene is TRBD2 (5 bases). CDR3 length equals 17 residues. V was trimmed by 0 bases and J by 0 bases, leaving 12 bases between them. In germline, CDR1 is MGHRA, CDR2 YSYEKL. The CDR3 DNA is TGCGCCAGCAGCCAAGATTCAGCTGGACTAGCCAAAAACATTCAGTACTTC. This sequence encodes CASSQDSAGLAKNIQYF.

This clonotype has a count of ten or more. The rearrangement links TRBV4-3 to TRBJ1-3; D is possibly TRBD1 (5 bases). V lost 3 bases and J lost 2, with 11 bases in between. Germline assignment: CDR1 LGHNA and CDR2 YSLEER. The CDR3 covers 15 residues. The DNA of the CDR3 is TGCGCCAGCAGCCAGGGGGGGGGACCTGGAAACACCATATATTTT. Its protein product is CASSQGGGPGNTIYF.

Many counts were recorded for this clonotype. The rearrangement uses TRBV19 and TRBJ1-1, with 11 bases that match TRBD1. V was clipped by 6 bases and J by 1 base; unmatched bases: 7. The CDR3 extends over 16 amino acids. Germline V gene lookup returns CDR1 LNHDA and CDR2 SQIVND (reference sequence). In nucleotides, the CDR3 is TGTGCCAGTAGAAAGGGACAGGGGGGATCGAACACTGAAGCTTTCTTT. Its translation: CASRKGQGGSNTEAFF. The full variable domain, in which reference TRBV19 and TRBJ1-1 provide the parts outside the CDR3, is DGGITQSPKYLFRKEGQNVTLSCEQNLNHDAMYWYRQDPGQGLRLIYYSQIVNDFQKGDIAEGYSVSREKKESFPLTVTSAQKNPTAFYLCASRKGQGGSNTEAFFGQGTRLTVV.

In this sample, this clonotype turned up once. This is likely an artifact of a read error, given a far larger clone one base away. The chain uses TRBV6-6 and TRBJ1-2, with D perhaps matching TRBD1 (5 bases). V lost 0 bases and J 4 bases, leaving 12 bases between the germline ends. Germline lookup yields CDR1 MNHNY and CDR2 SVGAGI (reference sequence). The CDR3 has 15 amino acids. The CDR3 spells CASSYSSDSPYGYTF. CDR3 bases: TGTGCCAGCAGTTACTCGAGTGACAGCCCCTATGGCTACACCTTC.

V usage is TRBV7-2 and J usage is TRBJ2-3; a weak D match, TRBD2 (5 bases). Germline values: CDR1 SGHTA, CDR2 FQGNSA. The length of the CDR3 is 18 residues. Trimming cost V 0 bases and J 5 bases, with 21 bases left between them. Here the CDR3 DNA reads TGTGCCAGCAGCTTAGCGCGAAGCTGGAGGTGTGTAGGAGATACGCAGTATTTT. Amino acids: CASSLARSWRCVGDTQYF. Combining the CDR3 with reference TRBV7-2 and TRBJ2-3 gives the whole variable domain GAGVSQSPSNKVTEKGKDVELRCDPISGHTALYWYRQSLGQGLEFLIYFQGNSAPDKSGLPSDRFSAERTGGSVSTLTIQRTQQEDSAVYLCASSLARSWRCVGDTQYFGPGTRLTVL.

The chain recombines TRBV6-5 with TRBJ2-7; a possible D gene is TRBD1 (6 bases). Trimming stripped 0 bases from V and 3 bases from J, with 12 bases between. Germline V gives CDR1 MNHEY, CDR2 SVGAGI. This CDR3 spans 15 amino acids. CDR3 in amino acids: CASSYSETGVYEQYF. The CDR3 DNA follows: TGTGCCAGCAGTTACTCGGAGACAGGAGTCTACGAGCAGTACTTC.

Remarks on this clonotype: With a much larger clone just one base away, this may be a read error. The V call is TRBV6-1, the J call TRBJ2-3; TRBD2 matches at 11 bases. The CDR3 runs 15 residues. The V segment lost 6 bases and the J segment 6 bases; nucleotides outside the gene matches: 8. Germline V gene data show CDR1 as MNHNS and CDR2 as SASEGT. The chain's CDR3 is CASSVLAGEEDTQYF. Here the CDR3 DNA reads TGTGCCAGCAGCGTACTAGCGGGAGAAGAGGATACGCAGTATTTT.

This clonotype was recorded at least ten times. The genes are TRBV12-3 or TRBV12-4 and TRBJ2-1; 8 bases agree with TRBD1. V trimming: 6 bases; J trimming: 8 bases; junction bases outside the gene matches: 33. The CDR3 covers 22 residues. The CDR3 reads CASRFSTSLQRILQGVRDEQFF. DNA of the CDR3: TGTGCCAGCAGGTTTTCTACCTCGTTACAGCGCATCTTACAGGGGGTCCGGGATGAGCAGTTCTTC.

This clonotype was found many times. V gene TRBV6-1 combines with J gene TRBJ1-5; D unresolved. CDR3 length: 13 amino acids. Germline V gene sequence: CDR1 MNHNS, CDR2 SASEGT. Trimming cost V 5 bases and J 3 bases, with 8 bases left between them. The CDR3 DNA follows: TGTGCCAGCAGTCCGATACCCAATCAGCCCCAGCATTTT. It yields the protein CASSPIPNQPQHF.

Turning to this clonotype: Possible read error: a much larger clone is one base away. The chain employs TRBV29-1 and TRBJ2-1, with 12 positions matching TRBD2. Germline V gene data show CDR1 as SQVTM and CDR2 as ANQGSEA. The CDR3 is made up of 13 amino acids. The CDR3 spells CRGLAGGYNEQFF. The CDR3 coding sequence is TGCAGAGGGCTAGCGGGGGGGTACAATGAGCAGTTCTTC.

About this clonotype itself: A much larger clone differs from this one at a single base, so this may be a read error. V usage is TRBV6-1 and J usage is TRBJ2-3; a possible D gene is TRBD1 (5 bases). Germline CDR1 MNHNS, CDR2 SASEGT. The CDR3 sequence is 15 residues long. The CDR3 loop is CASSKPGGAADRQYF. CDR3 coding DNA: TGTGCCAGCAGCAAACCGGGTGGGGCCGCAGATAGGCAGTATTTT.

Many counts were recorded for this clonotype. DNA for the CDR3: TGTGCCAGCTCGGGACCTGGGGCCAACGTCCTGACTTTC. As protein: CASSGPGANVLTF. The chain has TRBV27 and TRBJ2-6, with D perhaps being TRBD1 or TRBD2 (5 bases each). The CDR3 is 13 amino acids. Germline CDR1 is MNHEY and CDR2 is SMNVEV (reference sequence). V lost 8 bases to trimming and J lost 2 bases, with 7 bases between them.

Many counts were recorded for this clonotype. V is TRBV7-2 and J is TRBJ1-2, with D perhaps matching TRBD1 (5 bases). Trimming removed 1 base from V and 0 bases from J, with 12 bases in between. CDR1 is SGHTA and CDR2 is FQGNSA in the germline V gene. The CDR3 totals 16 residues. CDR3 sequence: CASSLVSGTANYGYTF. For the CDR3, the DNA is TGTGCCAGCAGCTTAGTTTCCGGGACGGCTAACTATGGCTACACCTTC. Full variable domain (rest looked up from reference TRBV7-2 and TRBJ1-2): GAGVSQSPSNKVTEKGKDVELRCDPISGHTALYWYRQSLGQGLEFLIYFQGNSAPDKSGLPSDRFSAERTGGSVSTLTIQRTQQEDSAVYLCASSLVSGTANYGYTFGSGTRLTVV.

The chain links TRBV6-2 or TRBV6-3 to TRBJ1-2; D remains ambiguous. The V end lost 6 bases, the J end lost 10 bases, and 15 bases lay between the germline ends. The CDR3 has 12 residues. The V gene's germline CDR1 is MNHEY and CDR2 SVGEGT. Here the CDR3 reads CASSQGRRIYTF. The CDR3 DNA reads TGTGCCAGCAGCCAAGGCCGTAGGATCTACACCTTC.

In the case of this clonotype: This may stem from a read error, because a much larger clone lies one nucleotide away. The rearrangement uses TRBV6-2 or TRBV6-3 and TRBJ2-3, with D maybe TRBD2 (6 bases). This CDR3 region has 12 residues. Germline CDR1 reads MNHEY; CDR2 reads SVGEGT. The germline V and J ends were trimmed by 5 bases and 14 bases, with 17 bases remaining between them. CDR3 amino acids: CASSEGAGFAYF. CDR3 nucleotide sequence: TGTGCCAGCAGTGAAGGGGCGGGGTTTGCGTATTTT.

This clonotype appeared many times. The rearrangement joins TRBV20-1 to TRBJ2-5; TRBD2 matches at 14 bases. Germline V gene lookup returns CDR1 DFQATT and CDR2 SNEGSKA (reference sequence). Unmatched junction bases numbered 8, after V lost 0 bases and J lost 5 bases. CDR3 length: 17 amino acids. The CDR3 DNA sequence: TGCAGTGCTAGAGACCTAGGACTAGCGGGAGGAACGGAGACCCAGTACTTC. It codes for CSARDLGLAGGTETQYF.

This clonotype was recorded at least ten times. The chain links TRBV20-1 to TRBJ2-1; 9 nucleotides align to TRBD2. Germline V gene sequence: CDR1 DFQATT, CDR2 SNEGSKA (reference sequence). J was trimmed by 7 bases and V by 1 base; bases with no gene match: 8. CDR3 length: 15 residues. CDR3 region: CSARVELAGTNEQFF. CDR3 nucleotide sequence: TGCAGTGCTAGAGTTGAGCTAGCGGGGACTAATGAGCAGTTCTTC.

In the case of this clonotype: Since a much larger clone is just one base distant, this may be a read error. The genes are TRBV6-1 and TRBJ2-1, with 15 bases fitting TRBD2. The CDR3 loop spans 16 amino acids. The V gene end was trimmed by 6 bases and the J gene end by 8 bases; junction bases not matched to a gene: 8. Germline V gene data show CDR1 as MNHNS and CDR2 as SASEGT. The CDR3, as DNA: TGTGCCAGCAGCCGAGGACTAGCGGGAGGGCGCGATGAGCAGTTCTTC. It codes for CASSRGLAGGRDEQFF.

This clonotype appeared a single time. A much larger clonotype is one base distant, so this may be a read error. The rearrangement links TRBV19 to TRBJ1-1; D remains ambiguous. Trimming shortened V by 7 bases and J by 0 bases, and 15 bases separated the two germline ends. CDR3 length: 15 amino acids. Germline V gene data show CDR1 as LNHDA and CDR2 as SQIVND (reference sequence). This CDR3 reads CASNGKAALNTEAFF. In DNA, the CDR3 is TGTGCCAGTAATGGTAAGGCAGCACTGAACACTGAAGCTTTCTTT.

This clonotype was detected ten times or more. The J gene is TRBJ1-2, the V gene TRBV5-5, with 7 bases identical to TRBD1. The CDR3 extends over 15 amino acids. V dropped 1 base and J dropped 0; count of bases not matched to a gene: 3. Looked up from germline, CDR1 is SGHKS and CDR2 is YYEKEE (reference sequence). The CDR3 loop is CASSLHGTANYGYTF. CDR3 DNA sequence: TGTGCCAGCAGCTTGCACGGGACAGCTAACTATGGCTACACCTTC.

This clonotype was counted ten times or more. This chain uses TRBV2 with TRBJ2-1; D is ambiguous. CDR1 is SNHLY, CDR2 FYNNEI, per germline. The CDR3 spans 13 residues. The V end lost 11 bases, the J end lost 0 bases, and 11 bases lay between the germline ends. The DNA for the CDR3 is TGTGCCGGCCTGGATAGCTCCTACAATGAGCAGTTCTTC. Protein product: CAGLDSSYNEQFF. Together with reference TRBV2 and TRBJ2-1, the CDR3 gives the full variable domain: EPEVTQTPSHQVTQMGQEVILRCVPISNHLYFYWYRQILGQKVEFLVSFYNNEISEKSEIFDDQFSVERPDGSNFTLKIRSTKLEDSAMYFCAGLDSSYNEQFFGPGTRLTVL.

A remark on this clonotype: Possible read error: a much larger clone is one base away. The rearrangement uses TRBV9 and TRBJ2-5; D may be TRBD1 (5 bases). This CDR3 contains 13 residues. Germline V gene sequence: CDR1 SGDLS, CDR2 YYNGEE. Trimming took off 1 base at V and 5 bases at J, with 9 bases between the two ends. CDR3 sequence: CASSVRGMETQYF. DNA for the CDR3: TGTGCCAGCAGCGTAAGGGGCATGGAGACCCAGTACTTC.

This clonotype was detected many times. V and J are TRBV2 and TRBJ2-3; 9 nucleotides align to TRBD2. Germline lookup yields CDR1 SNHLY and CDR2 FYNNEI. The V segment lost 7 bases and the J segment 6 bases; nucleotides outside the gene matches: 5. CDR3 size: 13 residues. The chain's CDR3 is CASTVAGVDTQYF. The CDR3 nucleotides are TGTGCCAGCACTGTAGCGGGAGTGGATACGCAGTATTTT.